The 18 T cell receptor beta chains below were found in one sample sequenced in a study of T cell changes during pregnancy in multiple sclerosis. Using immunoSEQ multiplex PCR, the repertoire was profiled, and TCRdb retains in-frame clones only, with some absent. Here the sample spans approximately 70,000 clones, about 90% being singletons. Here the sequenced sample was peripheral blood, taken in the second trimester of pregnancy. The receptor source for this set is a female donor in good health, enrolled as a control in a pregnancy study.

V usage is TRBV7-7 and J usage is TRBJ2-5; D gene uncertain. Trimming pared 3 bases from V and 5 bases from J, leaving 10 bases between. Germline loops: CDR1 SSHAT, CDR2 FNYEAQ (reference sequence). The CDR3 has 13 amino acids. The CDR3 is CASSLLAGETQYF. Here the CDR3 DNA reads TGTGCCAGCAGCTTGTTAGCCGGGGAGACCCAGTACTTC.

The V and J genes are TRBV6-5 and TRBJ1-2, with 10 bases that match TRBD1. Unmatched junction bases numbered 10, after V lost 11 bases and J lost 4 bases. CDR1 is MNHEY and CDR2 is SVGAGI in the germline V gene. The length of the CDR3 is 14 residues. The CDR3 region has the DNA TGTGCCGGGGGGCCGGGACAGGGGTTCTATGGCTACACCTTC. Amino acid sequence: CAGGPGQGFYGYTF.

Written as DNA, the CDR3 is TGTGCCAGCAGTGAGGGTCAGGGAAACACCGGGGAGCTGTTTTTT. This encodes CASSEGQGNTGELFF. The chain recombines TRBV6-4 with TRBJ2-2; D perhaps matches TRBD1 (5 bases). Germline V lookup: CDR1 MRHNA, CDR2 SNTAGT. This CDR3 has 15 residues. Trimming left V 3 bases short and J 2 bases short, with 10 bases between.

V gene TRBV5-1 combines with J gene TRBJ2-5; 9 positions match TRBD1. The junction had 2 bases not matched to a gene; V was cut back by 4 bases and J by 4 bases. The CDR3 covers 13 residues. Germline V gives CDR1 SGHRS, CDR2 YFSETQ. The CDR3 loop reads CASSGGQGETQYF. The CDR3 DNA reads TGCGCCAGCAGCGGGGGACAGGGAGAGACCCAGTACTTC. Based on the CDR3 plus reference TRBV5-1 and TRBJ2-5, the full variable domain is KAGVTQTPRYLIKTRGQQVTLSCSPISGHRSVSWYQQTPGQGLQFLFEYFSETQRNKGNFPGRFSGRQFSNSRSEMNVSTLELGDSALYLCASSGGQGETQYFGPGTRLLVL.

This chain connects TRBV18 to TRBJ2-7; TRBD1 agrees at 8 bases. J was trimmed by 0 bases and V by 6 bases; bases with no gene match: 7. CDR3 size: 15 residues. Looked up from germline, CDR1 is KGHSH and CDR2 is LQKENI. CDR3 loop: CASSPGQGLSYEQYF. The CDR3 DNA sequence: TGTGCCAGCTCCCCCGGACAGGGCCTCTCCTACGAGCAGTACTTC.

The chain links TRBV28 to TRBJ1-2; D unresolved. The germline V gene has CDR1 MDHEN and CDR2 SYDVKM. The V gene lost 5 bases and the J gene lost 8 bases, with 15 bases spanning the gap. The CDR3 has 13 amino acids. The CDR3 loop is CASSLPDTLGYTF. CDR3 nucleotide sequence: TGTGCCAGCAGTCTCCCAGACACCTTAGGCTACACCTTC.

The chain's CDR3 is CASSPLLAGGGGYNEQFF. The CDR3 DNA is TGTGCCAGCAGCCCCCTTCTAGCGGGAGGGGGGGGGTACAATGAGCAGTTCTTC. This sequence joins TRBV11-2 and TRBJ2-1; 12 bases align to TRBD2. Germline values: CDR1 SGHAT, CDR2 FQNNGV. The CDR3 extends over 18 amino acids. The ends lost 5 bases at V and 4 bases at J; junction bases unmatched: 12.

The J gene is TRBJ2-5, the V gene TRBV6-1; 11 nucleotides match TRBD2. Germline loops: CDR1 MNHNS, CDR2 SASEGT. This CDR3 is 17 amino acids long. The junction had 8 bases not matched to a gene; V was cut back by 1 base and J by 4 bases. CDR3 region: CASSEGIAGGPGETQYF. The CDR3 coding sequence is TGTGCCAGCAGTGAAGGAATAGCGGGAGGGCCGGGAGAGACCCAGTACTTC.

The chain is built from TRBV5-5 and TRBJ2-1; TRBD2 matches 7 bases. V lost 0 bases to trimming and J lost 7 bases; unmatched junction nucleotides: 7. CDR1 is SGHKS, CDR2 YYEKEE, per germline (reference sequence). The CDR3 length is 15 residues. CDR3 DNA sequence: TGTGCCAGCAGCTTGGTATCCAGGGAGGGGAATGAGCAGTTCTTC. As protein: CASSLVSREGNEQFF.

This rearrangement joins TRBV5-8 to TRBJ2-1; 10 nucleotides align to TRBD1. Trimming cost V 2 bases and J 6 bases; bases outside gene matches: 2. The CDR3 loop spans 14 amino acids. Germline V lookup: CDR1 SGHTS, CDR2 YDEGEE. The CDR3 reads CASSFWTGGNEQFF. The CDR3 region has the DNA TGTGCCAGCAGCTTCTGGACAGGGGGCAATGAGCAGTTCTTC.

The chain recombines TRBV5-5 with TRBJ1-3, with 7 bases fitting TRBD1. The ends lost 2 bases at V and 4 bases at J; junction bases unmatched: 6. There are 15 residues in the CDR3. Germline loops: CDR1 SGHKS, CDR2 YYEKEE (reference sequence). The CDR3 loop reads CASSLSGTAGNTIYF. The CDR3 region has the DNA TGTGCCAGCAGCTTATCCGGGACAGCAGGAAACACCATATATTTT. Based on the CDR3 plus reference TRBV5-5 and TRBJ1-3, the full variable domain is DAGVTQSPTHLIKTRGQQVTLRCSPISGHKSVSWYQQVLGQGPQFIFQYYEKEERGRGNFPDRFSARQFPNYSSELNVNALLLGDSALYLCASSLSGTAGNTIYFGEGSWLTVV.

The chain recombines TRBV7-9 with TRBJ2-5; 8 bases align to TRBD1. The CDR3 runs to 15 residues. Germline V gene lookup returns CDR1 SEHNR and CDR2 FQNEAQ (reference sequence). J gave up 3 bases and V 6 bases, and 9 bases lay outside the gene matches. The CDR3 here is CASSPGTGGEETQYF. CDR3 bases: TGTGCCAGCAGTCCCGGGACAGGCGGAGAAGAGACCCAGTACTTC.

The chain links TRBV28 to TRBJ2-3; TRBD1 matches 8 bases. Germline V gene data show CDR1 as MDHEN and CDR2 as SYDVKM. This CDR3 has 18 amino acids. J lost 4 bases, V lost 2 bases, and 14 bases had no gene match. The CDR3: CASSLGRQGPGGADTQYF. CDR3 DNA: TGTGCCAGCAGTTTAGGAAGACAGGGGCCCGGGGGTGCAGATACGCAGTATTTT.

The gene calls are TRBV27 and TRBJ1-4; D perhaps matches TRBD1 (5 bases). The CDR3 spans 14 residues. Germline CDR1 MNHEY, CDR2 SMNVEV (reference sequence). Trimming removed 6 bases from V and 6 bases from J, with 14 bases in between. The CDR3 DNA reads as TGTGCCAGCAGAACGCTGGGGGGAGATGAAAAACTGTTTTTT. This codes for CASRTLGGDEKLFF.

V gene TRBV7-6 combines with J gene TRBJ2-2, with TRBD1 identical over 9 bases. V trimming: 4 bases; J trimming: 6 bases; junction bases outside the gene matches: 3. This CDR3 has 14 amino acids. Germline CDR1 is SGHVS and CDR2 is FNYEAQ. The CDR3 spells CASSYWTGAGELFF. As DNA, the CDR3 is TGTGCCAGCAGCTACTGGACAGGGGCCGGGGAGCTGTTTTTT. Using reference TRBV7-6 and TRBJ2-2 for the parts outside the CDR3, the full variable domain is GAGVSQSPRYKVTKRGQDVALRCDPISGHVSLYWYRQALGQGPEFLTYFNYEAQQDKSGLPNDRFSAERPEGSISTLTIQRTEQRDSAMYRCASSYWTGAGELFFGEGSRLTVL.

The rearrangement uses TRBV28 and TRBJ1-5; D is unresolved. The CDR3 consists of 16 residues. V was shortened by 3 bases and J by 7 bases, with 19 bases between the two germline ends. The germline V gene encodes CDR1 MDHEN and CDR2 SYDVKM. CDR3 sequence: CASSFVRGYGEQPQHF. The CDR3, as DNA: TGTGCCAGCAGTTTTGTACGCGGCTATGGAGAACAGCCCCAGCATTTT. The full variable domain, rest sourced from reference TRBV28 and TRBJ1-5, is DVKVTQSSRYLVKRTGEKVFLECVQDMDHENMFWYRQDPGLGLRLIYFSYDVKMKEKGDIPEGYSVSREKKERFSLILESASTNQTSMYLCASSFVRGYGEQPQHFGDGTRLSIL.

This rearrangement joins TRBV28 to TRBJ2-1; 7 nucleotides agree with TRBD1. J was trimmed by 7 bases and V by 3 bases; bases with no gene match: 3. The CDR3 spans 13 residues. The V gene's germline CDR1 is MDHEN and CDR2 SYDVKM. The CDR3 protein is CASSFQQGNEQFF. CDR3 in DNA: TGTGCCAGCAGTTTCCAACAGGGGAATGAGCAGTTCTTC.

V gene TRBV7-2 combines with J gene TRBJ1-3, with 7 nucleotides matching TRBD1. CDR3 length: 14 amino acids. V gave up 5 bases and J gave up 2 bases; unmatched junction bases: 3. Per germline, CDR1 SGHTA and CDR2 FQGNSA. The CDR3 DNA reads TGTGCCAGCAGCCCCACAGGGGCTGGAAACACCATATATTTT. It codes for CASSPTGAGNTIYF.